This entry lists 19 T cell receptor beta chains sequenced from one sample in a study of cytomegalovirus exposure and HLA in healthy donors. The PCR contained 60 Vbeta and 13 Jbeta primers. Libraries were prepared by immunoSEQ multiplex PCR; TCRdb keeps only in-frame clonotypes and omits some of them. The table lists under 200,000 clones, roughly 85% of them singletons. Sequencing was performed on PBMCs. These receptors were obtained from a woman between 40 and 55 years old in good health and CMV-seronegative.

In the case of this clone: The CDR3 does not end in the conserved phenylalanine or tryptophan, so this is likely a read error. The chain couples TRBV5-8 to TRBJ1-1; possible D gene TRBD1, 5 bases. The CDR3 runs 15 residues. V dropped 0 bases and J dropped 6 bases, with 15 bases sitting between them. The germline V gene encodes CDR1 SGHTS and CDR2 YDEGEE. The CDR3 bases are TGTGCCAGCAGCTTGGCCCGTGCGGGGGTAGCTGAAGCTTTCCTT. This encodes CASSLARAGVAEAFL.

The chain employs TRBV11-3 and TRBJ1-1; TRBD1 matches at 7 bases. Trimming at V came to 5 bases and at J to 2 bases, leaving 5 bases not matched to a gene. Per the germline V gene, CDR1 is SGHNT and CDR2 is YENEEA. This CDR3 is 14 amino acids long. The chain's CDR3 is CASSPQGGNTEAFF. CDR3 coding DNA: TGTGCCAGCAGCCCCCAGGGGGGAAACACTGAAGCTTTCTTT.

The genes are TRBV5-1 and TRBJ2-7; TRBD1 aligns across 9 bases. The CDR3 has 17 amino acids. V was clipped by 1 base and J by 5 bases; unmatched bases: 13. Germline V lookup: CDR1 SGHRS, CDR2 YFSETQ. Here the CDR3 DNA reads TGCGCCAGCAGCTTGCTACCCCCGGGACAGGGCGTACACGAGCAGTACTTC. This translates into CASSLLPPGQGVHEQYF.

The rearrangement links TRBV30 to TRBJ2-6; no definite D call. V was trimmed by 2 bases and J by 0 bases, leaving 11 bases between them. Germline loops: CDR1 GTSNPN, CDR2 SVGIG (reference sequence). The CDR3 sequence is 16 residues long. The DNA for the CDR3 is TGTGCCTGGAGTCAAACAGACCACTCTGGGGCCAACGTCCTGACTTTC. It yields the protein CAWSQTDHSGANVLTF.

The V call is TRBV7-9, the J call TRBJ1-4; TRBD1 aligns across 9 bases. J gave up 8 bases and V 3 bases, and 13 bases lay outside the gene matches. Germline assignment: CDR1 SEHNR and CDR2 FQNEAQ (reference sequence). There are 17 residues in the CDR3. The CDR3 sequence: CASSFFGSGQGGEKLFF. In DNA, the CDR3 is TGTGCCAGCAGCTTTTTCGGCTCGGGACAGGGAGGAGAAAAACTGTTTTTT.

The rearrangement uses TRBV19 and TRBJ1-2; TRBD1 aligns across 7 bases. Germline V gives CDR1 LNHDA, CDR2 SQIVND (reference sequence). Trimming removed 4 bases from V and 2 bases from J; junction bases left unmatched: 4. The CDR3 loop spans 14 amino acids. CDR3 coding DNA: TGTGCCAGTAGTACCGGGACAGCGAACTATGGCTACACCTTC. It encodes CASSTGTANYGYTF.

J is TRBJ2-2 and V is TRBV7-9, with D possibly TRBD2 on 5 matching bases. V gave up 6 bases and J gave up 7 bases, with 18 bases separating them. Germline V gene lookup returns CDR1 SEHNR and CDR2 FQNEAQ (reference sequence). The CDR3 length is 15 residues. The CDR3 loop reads CASSFRELIGGELFF. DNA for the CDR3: TGTGCCAGCAGTTTTAGGGAGTTGATCGGCGGGGAGCTGTTTTTT.

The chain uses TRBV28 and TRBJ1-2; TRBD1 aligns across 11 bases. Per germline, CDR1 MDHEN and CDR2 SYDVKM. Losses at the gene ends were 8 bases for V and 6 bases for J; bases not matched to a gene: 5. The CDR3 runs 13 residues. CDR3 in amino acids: CASGGQGEHGYTF. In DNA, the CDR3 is TGTGCCAGCGGGGGACAGGGGGAACATGGCTACACCTTC.

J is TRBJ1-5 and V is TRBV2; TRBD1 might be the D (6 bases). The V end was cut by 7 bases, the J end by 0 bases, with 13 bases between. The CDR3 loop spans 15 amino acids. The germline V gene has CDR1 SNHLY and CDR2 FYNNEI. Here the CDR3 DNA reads TGTGCCAGCACCCCACAGGGCTTTAGCAATCAGCCCCAGCATTTT. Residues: CASTPQGFSNQPQHF.

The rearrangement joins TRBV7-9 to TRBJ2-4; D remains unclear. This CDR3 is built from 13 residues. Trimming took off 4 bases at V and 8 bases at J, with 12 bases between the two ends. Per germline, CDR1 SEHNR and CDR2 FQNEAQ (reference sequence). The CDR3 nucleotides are TGTGCCAGCAGCTCCCTTGCCCGGGACATTCAGTACTTC. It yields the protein CASSSLARDIQYF. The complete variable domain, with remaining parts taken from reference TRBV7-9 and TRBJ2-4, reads DTGVSQNPRHKITKRGQNVTFRCDPISEHNRLYWYRQTLGQGPEFLTYFQNEAQLEKSRLLSDRFSAERPKGSFSTLEIQRTEQGDSAMYLCASSSLARDIQYFGAGTRLSVL.

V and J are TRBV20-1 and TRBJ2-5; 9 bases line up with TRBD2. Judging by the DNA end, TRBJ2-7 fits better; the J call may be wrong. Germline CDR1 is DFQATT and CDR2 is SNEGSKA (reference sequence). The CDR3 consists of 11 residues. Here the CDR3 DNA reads TGCAGTGCGACTAGCGGCGTCGAGCAGTACTTC. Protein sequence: CSATSGVEQYF.

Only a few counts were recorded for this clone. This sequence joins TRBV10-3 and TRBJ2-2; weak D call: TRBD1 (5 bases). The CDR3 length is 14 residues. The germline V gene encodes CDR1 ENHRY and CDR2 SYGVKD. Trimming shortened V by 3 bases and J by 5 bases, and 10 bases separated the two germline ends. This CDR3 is CAISDRVGTGELFF. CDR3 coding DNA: TGTGCCATCAGTGACAGGGTTGGAACCGGGGAGCTGTTTTTT.

The CDR3 nucleotides are TGTGCCACCAGCAGAGGGGGAGGATCCTACGAGCAGTACTTC. Its translation is CATSRGGGSYEQYF. The chain has TRBV15 and TRBJ2-7; D is possibly TRBD2 (6 bases). This CDR3 has 14 amino acids. The ends were cut back, 1 base at V and 1 base at J, with 8 bases in the middle. Germline V gene data show CDR1 as LNHNV and CDR2 as YYDKDF (reference sequence).

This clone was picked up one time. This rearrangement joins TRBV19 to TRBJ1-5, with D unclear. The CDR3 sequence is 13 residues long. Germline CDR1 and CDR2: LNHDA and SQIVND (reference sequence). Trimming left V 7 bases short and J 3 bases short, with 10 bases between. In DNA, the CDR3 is TGTGCCAGTACCGAGGCCCCCAATCAGCCCCAGCATTTT. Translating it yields CASTEAPNQPQHF.

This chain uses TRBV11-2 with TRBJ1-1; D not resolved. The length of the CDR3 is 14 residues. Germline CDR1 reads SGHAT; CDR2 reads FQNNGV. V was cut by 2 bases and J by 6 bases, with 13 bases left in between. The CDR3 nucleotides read TGTGCCAGCAGCTTATTGGCCTCGCAGTCTGAAGCTTTCTTT. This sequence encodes CASSLLASQSEAFF.

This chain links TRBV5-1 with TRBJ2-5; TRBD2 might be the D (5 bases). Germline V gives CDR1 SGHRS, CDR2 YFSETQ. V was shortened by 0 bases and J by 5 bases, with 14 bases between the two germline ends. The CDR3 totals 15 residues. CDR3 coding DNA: TGCGCCAGCAGCTTGGCCCGTGGGAGTCCGGAGACCCAGTACTTC. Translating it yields CASSLARGSPETQYF.

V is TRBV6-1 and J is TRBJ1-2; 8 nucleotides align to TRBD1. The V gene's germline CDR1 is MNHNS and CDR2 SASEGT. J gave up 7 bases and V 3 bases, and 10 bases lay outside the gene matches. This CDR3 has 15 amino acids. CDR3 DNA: TGTGCCAGCAGTGACCCCCTGGACAGGGACGGTGGCTACACCTTC. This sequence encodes CASSDPLDRDGGYTF.

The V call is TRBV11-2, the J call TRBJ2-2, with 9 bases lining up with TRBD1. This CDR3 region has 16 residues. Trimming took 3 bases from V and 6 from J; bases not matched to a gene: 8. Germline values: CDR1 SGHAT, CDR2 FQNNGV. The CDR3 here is CASSFGDRVASGELFF. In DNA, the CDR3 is TGTGCCAGCAGCTTCGGGGACAGGGTAGCTTCCGGGGAGCTGTTTTTT.

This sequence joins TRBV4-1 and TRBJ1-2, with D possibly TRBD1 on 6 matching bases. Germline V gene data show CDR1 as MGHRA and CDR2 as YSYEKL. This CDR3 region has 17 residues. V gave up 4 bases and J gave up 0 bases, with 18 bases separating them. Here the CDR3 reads CASSRVWTDDPNYGYTF. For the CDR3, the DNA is TGCGCCAGCAGCCGCGTGTGGACAGACGATCCTAACTATGGCTACACCTTC.